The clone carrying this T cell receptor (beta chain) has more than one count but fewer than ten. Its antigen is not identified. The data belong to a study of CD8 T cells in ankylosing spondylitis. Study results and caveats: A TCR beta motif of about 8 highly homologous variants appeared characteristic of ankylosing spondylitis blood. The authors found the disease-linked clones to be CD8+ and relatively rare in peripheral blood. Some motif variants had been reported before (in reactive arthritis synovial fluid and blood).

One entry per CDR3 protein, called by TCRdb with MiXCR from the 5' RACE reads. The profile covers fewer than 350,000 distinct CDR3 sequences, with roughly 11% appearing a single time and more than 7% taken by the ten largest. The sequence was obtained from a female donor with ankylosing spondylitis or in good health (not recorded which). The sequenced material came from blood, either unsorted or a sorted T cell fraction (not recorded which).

CDR3 nucleotide sequence: TGTGCCAGCAGGGGGCAGGGGCCGTTTACTTACGAGCAGTACTTC. This gives the protein CASRGQGPFTYEQYF. V usage is TRBV7-9 and J usage is TRBJ2-7; maybe TRBD1 (6 bases). V lost 6 bases and J lost 4, with 19 bases in between. Germline CDR1 SEHNR, CDR2 FQNEAQ (reference sequence). The length of the CDR3 is 15 residues.